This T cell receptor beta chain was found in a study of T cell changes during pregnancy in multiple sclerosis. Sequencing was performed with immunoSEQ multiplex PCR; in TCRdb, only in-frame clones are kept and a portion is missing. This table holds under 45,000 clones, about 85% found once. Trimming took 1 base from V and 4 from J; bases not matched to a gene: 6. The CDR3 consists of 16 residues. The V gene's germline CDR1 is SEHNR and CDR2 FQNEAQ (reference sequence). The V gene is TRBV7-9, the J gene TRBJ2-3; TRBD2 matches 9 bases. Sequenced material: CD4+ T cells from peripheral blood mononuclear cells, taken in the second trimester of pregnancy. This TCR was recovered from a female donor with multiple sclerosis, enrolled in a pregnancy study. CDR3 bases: TGTGCCAGCAGCTTAGTAGGCGGGAGGGCCGCAGATACGCAGTATTTT. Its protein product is CASSLVGGRAADTQYF.